These 9 T cell receptor beta chains share one sample of origin, sequenced in a study of cytomegalovirus exposure and HLA in healthy donors. The study ran its PCR with 60 Vbeta and 13 Jbeta primers. Sequenced by immunoSEQ multiplex PCR; TCRdb stores in-frame clones only, minus some. This table holds about 230,000 clones, roughly 89% found once. Sample: PBMCs. Receptor source: a woman under 30 in good health and CMV-seronegative.

This chain uses TRBV4-1 with TRBJ2-1; 8 bases are a match to TRBD1. This CDR3 spans 13 amino acids. Germline V gives CDR1 MGHRA, CDR2 YSYEKL. V was pared by 5 bases and J by 8 bases, with 5 bases of the junction left unmatched. CDR3 sequence reads: CASSVQQGDEQFF. For the CDR3, the DNA is TGCGCCAGCAGCGTCCAACAGGGGGATGAGCAGTTCTTC.

Worth noting for this clone: Additional DNA sequences in this sample encode the identical CDR3. The rearrangement joins TRBV9 to TRBJ2-1; TRBD2 matches 9 bases. V lost 0 bases and J lost 8; bases outside the gene matches: 12. CDR1 SGDLS and CDR2 YYNGEE come from the germline V gene. CDR3 length: 17 amino acids. The CDR3 bases are TGTGCCAGCAGCGTAGGATCAGGCGGGGGGGCTGGGGATGAGCAGTTCTTC. This sequence encodes CASSVGSGGGAGDEQFF.

The genes are TRBV7-9 and TRBJ2-2; maybe TRBD2 (6 bases). CDR3 length: 16 amino acids. V was clipped by 1 base and J by 0 bases, with 9 bases between them. Germline values: CDR1 SEHNR, CDR2 FQNEAQ (reference sequence). CDR3 coding DNA: TGTGCCAGCAGCTTAGTCCTAGCGTCGAACACCGGGGAGCTGTTTTTT. Protein: CASSLVLASNTGELFF.

V and J are TRBV5-4 and TRBJ2-2, with 7 positions matching TRBD2. The germline V gene encodes CDR1 SGHNT and CDR2 YYREEE (reference sequence). The CDR3 is 14 residues long. The V and J ends lost 5 bases and 5 bases, in that order; junction bases with no gene match: 6. The CDR3 DNA sequence: TGTGCCAGCAGTACAACCGGGGGGACCGGGGAGCTGTTTTTT. This codes for CASSTTGGTGELFF.

This clone has only one observation. The J gene is TRBJ2-3, the V gene TRBV6-1, with D perhaps matching TRBD2 (6 bases). Trimming took 7 bases from V and 3 from J, leaving 17 bases between them. The V gene's germline CDR1 is MNHNS and CDR2 SASEGT. The CDR3 extends over 15 amino acids. The CDR3 protein is CASKTTRVTTDTQYF. CDR3 nucleotides: TGTGCCAGCAAAACGACTAGAGTAACGACAGATACGCAGTATTTT.

The chain carries TRBV7-2 and TRBJ1-1; 8 bases match TRBD1. The CDR3 is 15 amino acids. Germline V gene lookup returns CDR1 SGHTA and CDR2 FQGNSA. The ends lost 5 bases at V and 0 bases at J; junction bases unmatched: 5. CDR3 in amino acids: CASSVWTGMNTEAFF. The CDR3 DNA follows: TGTGCCAGCAGCGTTTGGACAGGGATGAACACTGAAGCTTTCTTT.

In the case of this clone: The sample contains more than one DNA sequence encoding this CDR3. The chain joins TRBV11-2 to TRBJ2-7, with TRBD2 as a possible D gene (5 bases). This CDR3 has 17 amino acids. V shed 1 base and J shed 2 bases, with 18 bases lying between them. Germline CDR1 reads SGHAT; CDR2 reads FQNNGV. CDR3 sequence reads: CASSLVHPGLSAYEQYF. The DNA for the CDR3 is TGTGCCAGCAGCTTAGTTCATCCGGGATTAAGTGCCTACGAGCAGTACTTC. Supplemented by reference TRBV11-2 and TRBJ2-7, the full variable domain reads EAGVAQSPRYKIIEKRQSVAFWCNPISGHATLYWYQQILGQGPKLLIQFQNNGVVDDSQLPKDRFSAERLKGVDSTLKIQPAKLEDSAVYLCASSLVHPGLSAYEQYFGPGTRLTVT.

In the case of this clone: The junction does not match germline at one end; this may be a read error. The J gene is TRBJ1-2, the V gene TRBV6-1; a weak D match, TRBD1 (6 bases). CDR1 is MNHNS and CDR2 is SASEGT in the germline V gene. The CDR3 runs 12 residues. The CDR3 sequence is CASSDARGAQVF. For the CDR3, the DNA is TGTGCCAGCAGTGACGCCCGGGGGGCCCAGGTCTTC.

V is TRBV7-2 and J is TRBJ1-1; 12 bases map to TRBD1. Germline V lookup: CDR1 SGHTA, CDR2 FQGNSA. There are 18 residues in the CDR3. V dropped 2 bases and J dropped 5; count of bases not matched to a gene: 12. The CDR3 protein is CASSLRGTGGSGWTEAFF. The CDR3 nucleotides are TGTGCCAGCAGCTTAAGAGGGACAGGGGGCTCTGGATGGACTGAAGCTTTCTTT.